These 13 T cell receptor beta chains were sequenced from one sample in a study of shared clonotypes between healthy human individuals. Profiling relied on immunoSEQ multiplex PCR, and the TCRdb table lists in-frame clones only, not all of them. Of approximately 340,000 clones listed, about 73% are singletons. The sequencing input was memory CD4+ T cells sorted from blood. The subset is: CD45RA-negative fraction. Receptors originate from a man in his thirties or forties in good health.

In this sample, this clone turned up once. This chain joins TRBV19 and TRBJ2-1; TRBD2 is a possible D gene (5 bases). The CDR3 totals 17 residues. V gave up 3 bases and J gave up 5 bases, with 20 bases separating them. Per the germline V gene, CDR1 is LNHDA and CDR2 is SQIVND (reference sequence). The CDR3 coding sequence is TGTGCCAGTAGTATCCTTTCGGGAAGGGCGAAGGACAATGAGCAGTTCTTC. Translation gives CASSILSGRAKDNEQFF.

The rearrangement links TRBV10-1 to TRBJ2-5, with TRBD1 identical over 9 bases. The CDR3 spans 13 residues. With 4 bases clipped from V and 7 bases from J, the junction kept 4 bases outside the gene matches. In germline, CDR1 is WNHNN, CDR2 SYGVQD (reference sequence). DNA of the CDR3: TGCGCCAGCAGTGGGGACAGGGAGGCGACCCAGTACTTC. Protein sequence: CASSGDREATQYF.

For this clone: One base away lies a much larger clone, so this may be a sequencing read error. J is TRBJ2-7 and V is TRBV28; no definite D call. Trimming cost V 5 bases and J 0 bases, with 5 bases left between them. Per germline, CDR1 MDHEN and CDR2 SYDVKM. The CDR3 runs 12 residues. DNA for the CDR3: TGTGCCAGCAGTGCCCCCTCCTACGAGCAGTACTTC. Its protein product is CASSAPSYEQYF.

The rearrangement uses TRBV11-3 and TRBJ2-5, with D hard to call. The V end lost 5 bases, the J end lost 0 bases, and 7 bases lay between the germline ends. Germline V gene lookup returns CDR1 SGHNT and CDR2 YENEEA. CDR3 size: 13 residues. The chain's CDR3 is CASSLRYQETQYF. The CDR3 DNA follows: TGTGCCAGCAGCCTAAGATACCAAGAGACCCAGTACTTC.

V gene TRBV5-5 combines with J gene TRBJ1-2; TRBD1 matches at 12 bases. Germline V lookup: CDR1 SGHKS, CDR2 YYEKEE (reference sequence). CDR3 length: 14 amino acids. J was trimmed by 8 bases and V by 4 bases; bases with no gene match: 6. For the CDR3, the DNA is TGTGCCAGCAGCACCGGGACAGGGGGCGGCGGCTACACCTTC. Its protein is CASSTGTGGGGYTF. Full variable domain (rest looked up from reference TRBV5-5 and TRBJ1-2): DAGVTQSPTHLIKTRGQQVTLRCSPISGHKSVSWYQQVLGQGPQFIFQYYEKEERGRGNFPDRFSARQFPNYSSELNVNALLLGDSALYLCASSTGTGGGGYTFGSGTRLTVV.

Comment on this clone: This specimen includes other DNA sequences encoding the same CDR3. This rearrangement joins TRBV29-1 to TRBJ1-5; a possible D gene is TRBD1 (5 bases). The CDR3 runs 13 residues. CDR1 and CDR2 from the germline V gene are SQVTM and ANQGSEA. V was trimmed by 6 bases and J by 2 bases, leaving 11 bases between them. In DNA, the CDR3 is TGCAGCGTCCGGGACGGTGGCAATCAGCCCCAGCATTTT. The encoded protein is CSVRDGGNQPQHF.

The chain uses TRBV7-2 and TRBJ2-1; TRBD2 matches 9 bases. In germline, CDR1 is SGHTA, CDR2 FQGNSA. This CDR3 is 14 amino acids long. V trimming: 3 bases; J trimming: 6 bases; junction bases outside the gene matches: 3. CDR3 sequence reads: CASSFVAGANEQFF. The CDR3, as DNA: TGTGCCAGCAGCTTTGTAGCGGGAGCCAATGAGCAGTTCTTC.

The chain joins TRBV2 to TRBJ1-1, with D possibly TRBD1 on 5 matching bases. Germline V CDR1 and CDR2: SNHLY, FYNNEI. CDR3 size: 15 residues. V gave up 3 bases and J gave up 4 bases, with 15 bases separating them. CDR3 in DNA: TGTGCCAGCAGTGAGGGCCAACAGGCCCTCACTGAAGCTTTCTTT. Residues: CASSEGQQALTEAFF.

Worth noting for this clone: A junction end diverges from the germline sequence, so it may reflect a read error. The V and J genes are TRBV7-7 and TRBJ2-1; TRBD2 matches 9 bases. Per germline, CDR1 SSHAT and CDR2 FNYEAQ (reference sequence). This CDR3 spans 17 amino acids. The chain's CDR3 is CASSLYLTSGSSHEQFF. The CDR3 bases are TGTGCTAGCAGCTTATACTTGACTAGCGGATCCTCCCATGAGCAGTTCTTC.

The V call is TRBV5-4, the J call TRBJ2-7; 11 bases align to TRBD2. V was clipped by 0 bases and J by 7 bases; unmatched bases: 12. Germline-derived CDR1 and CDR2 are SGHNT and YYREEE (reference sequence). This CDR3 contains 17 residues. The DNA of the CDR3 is TGTGCCAGCAGCTTGGCCTTTAGCCTAGCGGGAGGTGGTGAGCAGTACTTC. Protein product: CASSLAFSLAGGGEQYF.

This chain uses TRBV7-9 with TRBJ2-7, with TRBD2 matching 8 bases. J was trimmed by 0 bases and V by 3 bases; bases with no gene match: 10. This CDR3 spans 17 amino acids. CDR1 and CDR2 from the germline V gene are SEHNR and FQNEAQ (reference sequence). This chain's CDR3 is CASSFSKRGGSSYEQYF. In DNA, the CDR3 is TGTGCCAGCAGCTTTTCGAAACGGGGGGGAAGCTCCTACGAGCAGTACTTC.

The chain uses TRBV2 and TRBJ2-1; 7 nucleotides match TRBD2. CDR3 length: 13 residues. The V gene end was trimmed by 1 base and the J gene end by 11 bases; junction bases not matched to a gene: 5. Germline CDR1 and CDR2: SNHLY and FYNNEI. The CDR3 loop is CASSEGVAGKQFF. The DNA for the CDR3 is TGTGCCAGCAGTGAAGGGGTAGCGGGTAAGCAGTTCTTC.

The CDR3 region has the DNA TGTGCCAGCAGCCTTGCCTTGAAGGACAGGGAAAGTCAGCCCCAGCATTTT. This translates into CASSLALKDRESQPQHF. V and J are TRBV7-4 and TRBJ1-5; 8 positions match TRBD1. J was trimmed by 6 bases and V by 5 bases; bases with no gene match: 15. CDR1 SGHVT and CDR2 SQSDAQ come from the germline V gene. The CDR3 is 17 residues long.